Included here is one TCR beta chain sequence, with context. What it binds is not known. Every patient underwent thyroid surgery untreated. This specimen belongs to a study of metastatic and nonmetastatic thyroid tumors. Findings and limits, study-wide: The reported finding was significantly higher TCR beta diversity in malignant thyroid tumors relative to benign nodules, in blood and tumor.

Germline V CDR1 and CDR2: SGHAT, FQNNGV. Trimming shortened V by 7 bases and J by 0 bases, and 19 bases separated the two germline ends. The CDR3 runs to 16 residues. MiXCR re-clonotyped the PCR reads for TCRdb. The sample has 27,000 or so clones, roughly 17% seen once. The source is a male donor with papillary thyroid cancer or a benign thyroid nodule (not recorded which). Some clones in this sample may be carry-over from other donors' samples. The sequencing input was blood. V gene TRBV11-2 combines with J gene TRBJ2-7, with D possibly being TRBD1 or TRBD2 (5 bases each). The CDR3 DNA reads TGTGCCAGCACCGGGGCCGCCATCTTTTCCTCCTACGAGCAGTACTTC. This sequence encodes CASTGAAIFSSYEQYF.